A selection of T cell receptor beta chains follows, all from one sample in a study of shared clonotypes between healthy human individuals. Assay used: immunoSEQ multiplex PCR; TCRdb lists only in-frame clones, some missing. The sample yields hundreds of thousands of clones, roughly 96% seen once. Sequencing input: naive CD8+ T cells sorted from blood. These receptors were taken from a woman younger than 45 in good health. Each CDR3 is given with its conserved first and last residue. Fields, in order: CDR3 DNA, CDR3 protein, J gene, V gene, D gene, clone size. The D gene is left open where the match is weak. Rows give clone size only sometimes, using once, few, many, or a class for an expanded clone.

cdr3_nt: TGTGCCAGCAGTGACGGTCTTCTAACCTACGAGCAGTACTTC; cdr3_aa: CASSDGLLTYEQYF; j_call: TRBJ2-7; v_call: TRBV2; d_call: NA; clone_size: NA
cdr3_nt: TGTGCCAGCAGCCAGGGCGGAGACCTGTTCTTC; cdr3_aa: CASSQGGDLFF; j_call: TRBJ2-1; v_call: TRBV28; d_call: NA; clone_size: NA
cdr3_nt: TGTGCCAGCAGTGACTTTCGGGACAGGGTAATTTATGGCTACACCTTC; cdr3_aa: CASSDFRDRVIYGYTF; j_call: TRBJ1-2; v_call: TRBV6-1; d_call: TRBD1; clone_size: NA
cdr3_nt: TGTGCCAGCAGCTTTTGGACAGGGGGCACTTACAATGAGCAGTTCTTC; cdr3_aa: CASSFWTGGTYNEQFF; j_call: TRBJ2-1; v_call: TRBV5-6; d_call: TRBD1; clone_size: NA
cdr3_nt: TGTGCCAGCAGCGCCGGGCCCACCTATTACTACGAGCAGTACTTC; cdr3_aa: CASSAGPTYYYEQYF; j_call: TRBJ2-7; v_call: TRBV7-6; d_call: NA; clone_size: NA
cdr3_nt: TGCGCCAGCAGCTCAGGACTAGCGGGCCTCCTTCACTCCTACAATGAGCAGTTCTTC; cdr3_aa: CASSSGLAGLLHSYNEQFF; j_call: TRBJ2-1; v_call: TRBV5-1; d_call: TRBD2; clone_size: once
cdr3_nt: TGTGCCAGCGGATTAGCGGGAGTGTCATACAATGAGCAGTTCTTC; cdr3_aa: CASGLAGVSYNEQFF; j_call: TRBJ2-1; v_call: TRBV27; d_call: TRBD2; clone_size: NA
cdr3_nt: TGTGCCAGCAGTTTCCTTGGGGTTAGGGGCGATGAGCAGTTCTTC; cdr3_aa: CASSFLGVRGDEQFF; j_call: TRBJ2-1; v_call: TRBV28; d_call: NA; clone_size: NA
cdr3_nt: TGTGCCAGCAGTTTGCGGGTAAAAGAGACCCAGTACTTC; cdr3_aa: CASSLRVKETQYF; j_call: TRBJ2-5; v_call: TRBV6-5; d_call: NA; clone_size: NA
cdr3_nt: TGCGCCAGCAGCTTGGAGCCAGGGCTCTACGAGCAGTACTTC; cdr3_aa: CASSLEPGLYEQYF; j_call: TRBJ2-7; v_call: TRBV5-1; d_call: NA; clone_size: once
cdr3_nt: TGTGCCACCAGCAGAGACATAATCGGGATAGGGGAGACCCAGTACTTC; cdr3_aa: CATSRDIIGIGETQYF; j_call: TRBJ2-5; v_call: TRBV15; d_call: NA; clone_size: NA
cdr3_nt: TGTGCCAGCAGCCAACAGCTCAGCGGGAGGGCCTGGAGGCAAGAGACCCAGTACTTC; cdr3_aa: CASSQQLSGRAWRQETQYF; j_call: TRBJ2-5; v_call: TRBV14; d_call: TRBD2; clone_size: NA
cdr3_nt: TGTGCCAGCAGCGTAGACAGCCGCTCGCCGGGGCGGACTGAGCAGTTCTTC; cdr3_aa: CASSVDSRSPGRTEQFF; j_call: TRBJ2-1; v_call: TRBV9; d_call: NA; clone_size: once
cdr3_nt: TGTGCCAGCAGTTACAACAGGGGAGAGCCCCAGCATTTT; cdr3_aa: CASSYNRGEPQHF; j_call: TRBJ1-5; v_call: TRBV27; d_call: TRBD1; clone_size: NA
cdr3_nt: TGTGCCAGCAGTGTACAGGGGTCTGGAAACACCATATATTTT; cdr3_aa: CASSVQGSGNTIYF; j_call: TRBJ1-3; v_call: TRBV28; d_call: TRBD1; clone_size: NA
cdr3_nt: TGTGCCAGCAGTCCCGGGACATCCTACGAGCAGTACTTC; cdr3_aa: CASSPGTSYEQYF; j_call: TRBJ2-7; v_call: TRBV27; d_call: NA; clone_size: NA
cdr3_nt: TGTGCCAGTAGTAGGGTAGCGGCTGACTACGAGCAGTACTTC; cdr3_aa: CASSRVAADYEQYF; j_call: TRBJ2-7; v_call: TRBV19; d_call: NA; clone_size: NA
cdr3_nt: TGTGCCTGGAGTCTAGGACTCTCCTACGAGCAGTACTTC; cdr3_aa: CAWSLGLSYEQYF; j_call: TRBJ2-7; v_call: TRBV30; d_call: NA; clone_size: NA
cdr3_nt: TGCGCCAGCAGCTTTGCGAGGGGAGGTGCGGGGGAGCTGTTTTTT; cdr3_aa: CASSFARGGAGELFF; j_call: TRBJ2-2; v_call: TRBV5-1; d_call: NA; clone_size: NA
cdr3_nt: TGTGCCAGCACCAGGGATGATCAAGAGACCCAGTACTTC; cdr3_aa: CASTRDDQETQYF; j_call: TRBJ2-5; v_call: TRBV7-9; d_call: NA; clone_size: NA
cdr3_nt: TGTGCCAGCAGCTTAGAACTGGCTAGCGGGGGCAAGACAGATACGCAGTATTTT; cdr3_aa: CASSLELASGGKTDTQYF; j_call: TRBJ2-3; v_call: TRBV11-2; d_call: TRBD2; clone_size: NA
cdr3_nt: TGTGCCAGCAGCAACCTTCAGACAGGGGTGAACACCGGGGAGCTGTTTTTT; cdr3_aa: CASSNLQTGVNTGELFF; j_call: TRBJ2-2; v_call: TRBV28; d_call: TRBD1; clone_size: NA
cdr3_nt: TGTGCCAGCAGTCCTGGGACAGGGGGCTACGAGCAGTACTTC; cdr3_aa: CASSPGTGGYEQYF; j_call: TRBJ2-7; v_call: TRBV27; d_call: TRBD1; clone_size: NA
cdr3_nt: TGTGCCAGCAGTTTATCGACAGGTTCCTACGAGCAGTACTTC; cdr3_aa: CASSLSTGSYEQYF; j_call: TRBJ2-7; v_call: TRBV27; d_call: NA; clone_size: NA
cdr3_nt: TGCAGCGTTGGAGGGACTAGCGGGACCCTCTACAATGAGCAGTTCTTC; cdr3_aa: CSVGGTSGTLYNEQFF; j_call: TRBJ2-1; v_call: TRBV29-1; d_call: TRBD2; clone_size: NA
cdr3_nt: TGTGCCAGCAGTCTCCACCCCCCGGGAGGCAACGAGCAGTACTTC; cdr3_aa: CASSLHPPGGNEQYF; j_call: TRBJ2-7; v_call: TRBV27; d_call: TRBD2; clone_size: NA
cdr3_nt: TGTGCCAGCAGCTTACCAGGGGGCAGGAACGAGCAGTACTTC; cdr3_aa: CASSLPGGRNEQYF; j_call: TRBJ2-7; v_call: TRBV7-9; d_call: TRBD1; clone_size: NA
cdr3_nt: TGTGCCAGCAGTTACGCAGGATCGCTTGAAGCTTTCTTT; cdr3_aa: CASSYAGSLEAFF; j_call: TRBJ1-1; v_call: TRBV6-5; d_call: NA; clone_size: NA
cdr3_nt: TGTGCCAGCAGTGAGGACCGGGGCCTCAACACTGAAGCTTTCTTT; cdr3_aa: CASSEDRGLNTEAFF; j_call: TRBJ1-1; v_call: TRBV6-1; d_call: NA; clone_size: NA
cdr3_nt: TGTGCCAGCAGCTTAGCGAGTGGGCGGCAGGGGAGCGAGACCCAGTACTTC; cdr3_aa: CASSLASGRQGSETQYF; j_call: TRBJ2-5; v_call: TRBV7-9; d_call: NA; clone_size: NA
cdr3_nt: TGCGCCACCCGAGGGGGCTCGGAAGAGACCCAGTACTTC; cdr3_aa: CATRGGSEETQYF; j_call: TRBJ2-5; v_call: TRBV10-2; d_call: TRBD1; clone_size: once
cdr3_nt: TGTGCCAGCAGCCCAAGACTAACTAGCTCCTACAATGAGCAGTTCTTC; cdr3_aa: CASSPRLTSSYNEQFF; j_call: TRBJ2-1; v_call: TRBV7-9; d_call: NA; clone_size: NA
cdr3_nt: TGTGCCTGTTCAGTCGGGAACACTGAAGCTTTCTTT; cdr3_aa: CACSVGNTEAFF; j_call: TRBJ1-1; v_call: TRBV2; d_call: NA; clone_size: NA
cdr3_nt: TGTGCCAGCAGCCAAGGGGAGGGGTCCTATAATTCACCCCTCCACTTT; cdr3_aa: CASSQGEGSYNSPLHF; j_call: TRBJ1-6; v_call: TRBV14; d_call: NA; clone_size: NA
cdr3_nt: TGTGCCAGCAGTGGCGGGAGCTCCTACAATGAGCAGTTCTTC; cdr3_aa: CASSGGSSYNEQFF; j_call: TRBJ2-1; v_call: TRBV27; d_call: TRBD2; clone_size: once
cdr3_nt: TGTGCCAGCAGCTTAACGGGAGGAGAAGAAGCTTTCTTT; cdr3_aa: CASSLTGGEEAFF; j_call: TRBJ1-1; v_call: TRBV7-3; d_call: NA; clone_size: NA
cdr3_nt: TGTGCCAGCAGCTCCCTCACTAGGGTTCAGCCCCAGCATTTT; cdr3_aa: CASSSLTRVQPQHF; j_call: TRBJ1-5; v_call: TRBV5-8; d_call: NA; clone_size: NA
cdr3_nt: TGTGCCAGCAGGGCCTACGAGCAGTACTTC; cdr3_aa: CASRAYEQYF; j_call: TRBJ2-7; v_call: TRBV27; d_call: NA; clone_size: NA
cdr3_nt: TGTGCCATCGCACTTGCGGGGGAGGAAACTAATGAAAAACTGTTTTTT; cdr3_aa: CAIALAGEETNEKLFF; j_call: TRBJ1-4; v_call: TRBV7-7; d_call: NA; clone_size: NA
cdr3_nt: TGCAGCGTTGTGGCCCTCCTCACCGGGGAGCTGTTTTTT; cdr3_aa: CSVVALLTGELFF; j_call: TRBJ2-2; v_call: TRBV29-1; d_call: NA; clone_size: few